The 9 T cell receptor beta chains below were found in one sample sequenced in a study of CD8 T cells in ankylosing spondylitis. TCRdb redid the calling of the 5' RACE reads with MiXCR, one entry per CDR3 protein. The data show some 9,400 distinct CDR3 sequences, with roughly 6.4% seen just once and about two fifths held by the top ten. What was sequenced was blood, either unsorted or a sorted T cell fraction (not recorded which). The receptor source for this set is a female donor with ankylosing spondylitis or in good health (not recorded which).

There are many counts of this clonotype. The chain has TRBV9 and TRBJ1-2; no clear D. This CDR3 is 15 amino acids long. Deletions cut 0 bases from V and 3 bases from J, with 12 bases between. Per germline, CDR1 SGDLS and CDR2 YYNGEE. The CDR3 spells CASSVGGSGDYGYTF. CDR3 bases: TGTGCCAGCAGCGTAGGCGGATCAGGTGACTATGGCTACACCTTC. The complete variable domain, with remaining parts taken from reference TRBV9 and TRBJ1-2, reads DSGVTQTPKHLITATGQRVTLRCSPRSGDLSVYWYQQSLDQGLQFLIQYYNGEERAKGNILERFSAQQFPDLHSELNLSSLELGDSALYFCASSVGGSGDYGYTFGSGTRLTVV.

This clonotype showed up just a few times. The chain employs TRBV20-1 and TRBJ2-7; D unresolved. The CDR3 is made up of 13 amino acids. Germline V gives CDR1 DFQATT, CDR2 SNEGSKA (reference sequence). The V and J ends lost 4 bases and 2 bases respectively, with 12 bases between them. This CDR3 is CSAIWAVTYEQYF. As DNA, the CDR3 is TGCAGTGCTATTTGGGCCGTTACCTACGAGCAGTACTTC.

This clonotype was picked up many times. The chain combines TRBV9 with TRBJ2-7; D could derive from TRBD1 or TRBD2 (6 bases each). From germline, CDR1 is SGDLS and CDR2 YYNGEE. The CDR3 consists of 14 residues. Deletions cut 5 bases from V and 5 bases from J, with 17 bases between. CDR3 bases: TGTGCCAGCAGTAAGACAGGCTGGGGGGACGAGCAGTACTTC. Translated, it gives CASSKTGWGDEQYF.

V gene TRBV9 combines with J gene TRBJ2-2, with D uncertain. The CDR3 has 11 amino acids. The V and J ends lost 3 bases and 12 bases respectively, with 9 bases between them. Germline V CDR1 and CDR2: SGDLS, YYNGEE. The CDR3 DNA reads as TGTGCCAGCAGCGGAACTGGGCAGCTGTTTTTT. Residues: CASSGTGQLFF.

This clonotype came up many times. The gene calls are TRBV9 and TRBJ2-7; 8 bases map to TRBD2. Looked up from germline, CDR1 is SGDLS and CDR2 is YYNGEE. The CDR3 runs to 14 residues. The ends lost 0 bases at V and 2 bases at J; junction bases unmatched: 1. CDR3 DNA: TGTGCCAGCAGCGTAGTTAGCGGGGCCTACGAGCAGTACTTC. Protein sequence: CASSVVSGAYEQYF.

This clonotype is medium-sized by share. This rearrangement joins TRBV9 to TRBJ2-1; 8 nucleotides line up with TRBD2. This CDR3 comprises 15 residues. The V segment lost 0 bases and the J segment 4 bases; nucleotides outside the gene matches: 3. The germline V gene has CDR1 SGDLS and CDR2 YYNGEE. CDR3 protein: CASSVESSGYNEQFF. CDR3 in DNA: TGTGCCAGCAGCGTAGAATCTAGCGGGTACAATGAGCAGTTCTTC.

The rearrangement joins TRBV9 to TRBJ2-1; D remains ambiguous. The CDR3 is made up of 10 amino acids. Germline V lookup: CDR1 SGDLS, CDR2 YYNGEE. V was clipped by 7 bases and J by 9 bases, with 8 bases between them. CDR3 region: CASGSSEQFF. The CDR3 DNA reads as TGTGCCAGCGGTAGCTCTGAGCAGTTCTTC. The variable domain in full, with the rest retrieved from reference TRBV9 and TRBJ2-1, is DSGVTQTPKHLITATGQRVTLRCSPRSGDLSVYWYQQSLDQGLQFLIQYYNGEERAKGNILERFSAQQFPDLHSELNLSSLELGDSALYFCASGSSEQFFGPGTRLTVL.

This clonotype was counted at least ten times. This rearrangement joins TRBV9 to TRBJ2-7; 7 bases line up with TRBD1. V dropped 3 bases and J dropped 3; count of bases not matched to a gene: 6. The CDR3 runs 14 residues. Germline loops: CDR1 SGDLS, CDR2 YYNGEE. The DNA for the CDR3 is TGTGCCAGCAGCGATCAGGACAGGAGCTACGAGCAGTACTTC. This gives the protein CASSDQDRSYEQYF.

Ten or more counts support this clonotype. The chain combines TRBV9 with TRBJ2-7; 7 nucleotides match TRBD2. V lost 4 bases to trimming and J lost 6 bases; unmatched junction nucleotides: 19. This CDR3 contains 17 residues. In germline, CDR1 is SGDLS, CDR2 YYNGEE. CDR3 nucleotides: TGTGCCAGCAGCTCCCCACGGGGGAGGGCCCATTCGGGCGAGCAGTACTTC. Protein product: CASSSPRGRAHSGEQYF.